Following are 15 T cell receptor beta chains from one sample sequenced in a study of T-cell memory formation after mild COVID-19. TCRdb reprocessed the 5' RACE reads with MiXCR, giving one entry per CDR3 protein. The sample yields under 400,000 distinct CDR3 sequences, around 30% seen once. The specimen was PBMCs or a T cell subset sorted from them (not recorded which). Receptors were obtained from an adult woman who had mild COVID-19 (a few samples of this study predate the infection). Cell type and time point are not known.

V and J are TRBV14 and TRBJ1-4; weak D call: TRBD1 (6 bases). In germline, CDR1 is SGHDN, CDR2 FVKESK. This CDR3 is 15 amino acids long. V was trimmed by 5 bases and J by 0 bases, leaving 10 bases between them. CDR3 in DNA: TGTGCCAGCAGCGCAGGGGAAGCAACTAATGAAAAACTGTTTTTT. It yields the protein CASSAGEATNEKLFF.

As DNA, the CDR3 is TGCGCCAGTTCTCCCGGGACAAACTACGAGCAGTACTTC. Residues: CASSPGTNYEQYF. The chain recombines TRBV5-1 with TRBJ2-7; the D gene is possibly TRBD1 (6 bases). Trimming took off 8 bases at V and 3 bases at J, with 15 bases between the two ends. CDR1 and CDR2 (germline): SGHRS, YFSETQ. The CDR3 loop spans 13 amino acids.

The V call is TRBV7-6, the J call TRBJ2-7; maybe TRBD1 (6 bases). The CDR3 length is 18 residues. Trimming removed 5 bases from V and 5 bases from J, with 28 bases in between. Per germline, CDR1 SGHVS and CDR2 FNYEAQ. The CDR3 loop reads CASSLGQRSGPRGDEQYF. The DNA for the CDR3 is TGTGCCAGCAGCCTCGGACAGAGGTCTGGCCCCCGGGGTGACGAGCAGTACTTC. The full variable domain, rest sourced from reference TRBV7-6 and TRBJ2-7, is GAGVSQSPRYKVTKRGQDVALRCDPISGHVSLYWYRQALGQGPEFLTYFNYEAQQDKSGLPNDRFSAERPEGSISTLTIQRTEQRDSAMYRCASSLGQRSGPRGDEQYFGPGTRLTVT.

V and J are TRBV5-4 and TRBJ1-1; tentative D call: TRBD1 (5 bases). Between the trimmed V and J ends, which lost 0 bases and 7 bases, there was a span of 16 bases. This CDR3 has 15 amino acids. The germline gives CDR1 SGHNT, CDR2 YYREEE (reference sequence). CDR3 loop: CASSLAGRTTLEAFF. For the CDR3, the DNA is TGTGCCAGCAGCTTGGCCGGCAGGACAACCCTTGAAGCTTTCTTT.

The rearrangement uses TRBV20-1 and TRBJ2-3; the D gene is possibly TRBD1 (5 bases). V lost 6 bases and J lost 6, with 22 bases in between. Germline V gene sequence: CDR1 DFQATT, CDR2 SNEGSKA (reference sequence). The CDR3 loop spans 15 amino acids. The CDR3 here is CSATQTRTSTDTQYF. The CDR3 DNA sequence: TGCAGTGCCACTCAGACTCGGACATCCACGGATACGCAGTATTTT.

V gene TRBV24-1 combines with J gene TRBJ2-1, with 7 bases identical to TRBD2. The CDR3 is 17 residues long. J gave up 8 bases and V 0 bases, and 12 bases lay outside the gene matches. Per germline, CDR1 KGHDR and CDR2 SFDVKD. CDR3 DNA sequence: TGTGCCACCAGTGATTTGGAGGGCGGGGGAACCCTCGATGAGCAGTTCTTC. Translation gives CATSDLEGGGTLDEQFF.

In its sample, this clonotype was seen a few times. V is TRBV6-1 and J is TRBJ2-1, with 8 bases identical to TRBD2. The CDR3 runs 14 residues. V trimming: 11 bases; J trimming: 6 bases; junction bases outside the gene matches: 12. Germline CDR1 MNHNS, CDR2 SASEGT. CDR3 coding DNA: TGTGCCGCAAGCCGGGAGGGCGCGTTCAATGAGCAGTTCTTC. It encodes CAASREGAFNEQFF.

The gene calls are TRBV9 and TRBJ2-3; D is unresolved. With 0 bases removed from V and 0 bases from J, the gap between germline ends came to 8 bases. CDR3 size: 15 residues. Germline CDR1 reads SGDLS; CDR2 reads YYNGEE. CDR3 sequence (DNA): TGTGCCAGCAGCGTAGGGCAGACAAGCACAGATACGCAGTATTTT. Translated: CASSVGQTSTDTQYF.

This chain links TRBV29-1 with TRBJ2-7; D may be TRBD1 (6 bases). CDR1 and CDR2 (germline): SQVTM, ANQGSEA. V lost 3 bases and J 0 bases, leaving 9 bases between the germline ends. The CDR3 spans 13 residues. The CDR3 region has the DNA TGCAGCGTTGATGAGACAGGCTCCTACGAGCAGTACTTC. Protein product: CSVDETGSYEQYF.

The rearrangement links TRBV15 to TRBJ1-2; possible D gene TRBD1, 5 bases. CDR1 LNHNV and CDR2 YYDKDF come from the germline V gene (reference sequence). The V end was cut by 0 bases, the J end by 2 bases, with 10 bases between. The CDR3 is made up of 15 amino acids. The DNA of the CDR3 is TGTGCCACCAGCAGAGATTACCAGGGCAACTATGGCTACACCTTC. Protein: CATSRDYQGNYGYTF.

V is TRBV14 and J is TRBJ2-3; D unclear. This CDR3 contains 15 residues. The ends were cut back, 0 bases at V and 6 bases at J, with 13 bases in the middle. Germline loops: CDR1 SGHDN, CDR2 FVKESK. CDR3: CASSQDFGFLDTQYF. CDR3 DNA sequence: TGTGCCAGCAGCCAAGATTTTGGTTTTCTTGATACGCAGTATTTT.

V gene TRBV7-3 combines with J gene TRBJ2-3; TRBD2 matches 16 bases. This CDR3 spans 20 amino acids. The germline gives CDR1 SGHTA, CDR2 FQGTGA. After removal of 4 bases from V and 4 bases from J, the junction contained 14 bases not matched to a gene. The CDR3 sequence is CASSSMGLAGGPTPADTQYF. CDR3 sequence (DNA): TGTGCCAGCAGCTCAATGGGACTAGCGGGAGGGCCGACCCCCGCAGATACGCAGTATTTT.

This clonotype was counted a few times. The rearrangement uses TRBV12-3 or TRBV12-4 and TRBJ2-3, with 7 nucleotides matching TRBD2. With 2 bases clipped from V and 4 bases from J, the junction kept 6 bases outside the gene matches. The CDR3 sequence is 15 residues long. CDR3 nucleotides: TGTGCCAGCAGTTTAAAGGGGACTAATGCAGATACGCAGTATTTT. Translated: CASSLKGTNADTQYF.

The rearrangement links TRBV3-1 to TRBJ2-1, with 10 bases identical to TRBD1. The length of the CDR3 is 13 residues. Germline CDR1 reads LGHDT; CDR2 reads YNNKEL (reference sequence). Trimming at V came to 10 bases and at J to 6 bases, leaving 6 bases not matched to a gene. Written as DNA, the CDR3 is TGTGCCACCCGGGACAGGGGATCCAATGAGCAGTTCTTC. It codes for CATRDRGSNEQFF.

The gene calls are TRBV4-1 and TRBJ1-5; a weak D match, TRBD1 (5 bases). The CDR3 totals 13 residues. Trimming left V 10 bases short and J 7 bases short, with 17 bases between. In germline, CDR1 is MGHRA, CDR2 YSYEKL. The CDR3 is CATSGDPGQPQHF. The DNA of the CDR3 is TGCGCCACCTCTGGGGACCCCGGCCAGCCCCAGCATTTT.